A selection of T cell receptor beta chains follows, all from one sample in a study of cytomegalovirus exposure and HLA in healthy donors. Produced via immunoSEQ multiplex PCR; TCRdb's table is partial and in-frame only. The table includes 100,000 to 150,000 clones, approximately 67% detected once. The material sequenced was PBMCs. The origin of the receptors is a man aged 18 to 35 in good health and CMV-seronegative. Each CDR3 is given with its conserved first and last residue. D genes are given only for firm matches. Size tells how often a clone was seen (once, few, many) or the class of an expanded clone, and some rows leave it out.

.	.	TRBV10-2	TRBJ2-3	CASSERAGSDTQYF	TGCGCCAGCAGTGAGCGGGCGGGAAGCGATACGCAGTATTTT
.	TRBD1	TRBV7-9	TRBJ2-2	CASSTGQGWNTGELFF	TGTGCCAGCTCGACTGGACAGGGGTGGAACACCGGGGAGCTGTTTTTT
.	TRBD1	TRBV19	TRBJ2-7	CASSPGTGPYEQYF	TGTGCCAGTAGTCCCGGGACAGGCCCCTACGAGCAGTACTTC
.	.	TRBV5-1	TRBJ2-3	CASSAESGTTRGTQYF	TGCGCCAGCAGCGCCGAGTCCGGAACCACAAGGGGTACGCAGTATTTT
.	.	TRBV6-5	TRBJ2-2	CASRLGNTGELFF	TGTGCCAGCAGGCTAGGGAACACCGGGGAGCTGTTTTTT
.	TRBD2	TRBV10-3	TRBJ2-7	CAISTNIPGLAGGGSYEQYF	TGTGCCATCAGTACTAATATACCGGGACTAGCGGGAGGAGGATCCTACGAGCAGTACTTC
few	.	TRBV6-1	TRBJ1-1	CASSDRPRTATEAFF	TGTGCCAGCAGTGACCGACCTCGGACAGCCACTGAAGCTTTCTTT
few	TRBD2	TRBV4-3	TRBJ2-7	CASSQDETGGPGLYF	TGCGCCAGCAGCCAAGATGAAACGGGAGGGCCTGGGCTGTACTTC
.	.	TRBV6-5	TRBJ2-7	CASSTSGSSYEQYF	.
.	.	TRBV6-5	TRBJ1-4	CASSPAGVRKLFF	TGTGCCAGCAGTCCTGCCGGGGTGAGAAAACTGTTTTTT
.	TRBD1	TRBV27	TRBJ2-7	CASSLTGAGSEQYF	TGTGCCAGCAGTCTGACAGGGGCCGGGTCCGAGCAGTACTTC
.	TRBD1	TRBV5-6	TRBJ2-7	CASSVVGQGPYEQYF	TGTGCCAGCAGCGTCGTTGGACAGGGTCCCTACGAGCAGTACTTC
.	.	TRBV19	TRBJ2-1	CASSITSSYNEQFF	TGTGCCAGTAGTATAACCAGCTCCTACAATGAGCAGTTCTTC
few	.	TRBV27	TRBJ2-7	CAGSSIRGEEQYF	TGTGCCGGCAGTTCCATCCGGGGTGAGGAGCAGTACTTC
.	.	TRBV14	TRBJ1-5	CATKGGQPQHF	TGTGCCACCAAAGGGGGTCAGCCCCAGCATTTT
few	.	TRBV15	TRBJ1-2	CATSRDWGGDYGYTF	TGTGCCACCAGCAGAGATTGGGGAGGCGACTATGGCTACACCTTC
.	.	TRBV28	TRBJ1-1	CASMGGQGRTEAFF	TGTGCCAGCATGGGGGGGCAGGGCAGGACTGAAGCTTTCTTT
.	.	TRBV25-1	TRBJ2-1	CASSEPGGDNQQFF	TGTGCCAGCAGTGAACCGGGTGGGGACAATCAGCAGTTCTTC
.	TRBD1	TRBV23-1	TRBJ1-4	CASSQSGQRKLTMTGTEKLFF	TGCGCCAGCAGTCAATCAGGGCAACGAAAACTCACGATGACAGGGACCGAAAAACTGTTTTTT
.	.	TRBV10-2	TRBJ1-2	CASSEGLAYGYTF	TGCGCCAGCAGTGAGGGCCTTGCCTATGGCTACACCTTC
.	.	TRBV29-1	TRBJ1-2	CSVDSYGYTF	TGCAGCGTAGACAGCTATGGCTACACCTTC
.	.	TRBV19	TRBJ1-2	CASNKGHLYGYPF	TGTGCCAGTAACAAGGGACATCTCTATGGCTACCCCTTC
.	.	TRBV15	TRBJ1-5	CATSRAGSGAHRPQHF	TGTGCCACCAGCAGAGCGGGATCAGGGGCTCATCGGCCCCAGCATTTT
once	.	TRBV6-5	TRBJ1-1	CASNITPGQSLRAFF	TGTGCCAGCAACATAACACCGGGACAAAGTCTTAGGGCTTTCTTT
.	.	TRBV27	TRBJ1-4	CASMQGKNEKLFF	TGTGCCAGCATGCAGGGGAAAAATGAAAAACTGTTTTTT
.	TRBD1	TRBV5-1	TRBJ1-3	CASSLDRGLGNTIYF	TGCGCCAGCAGCTTGGACAGGGGGCTTGGAAACACCATATATTTT
.	.	TRBV19	TRBJ2-5	CASSIRGETQYF	TGTGCCAGTAGTATCCGGGGAGAGACCCAGTACTTC
.	.	TRBV6-1	TRBJ1-5	CASQTGSQPQHF	TGTGCCAGCCAGACAGGTAGTCAGCCCCAGCATTTT
.	TRBD1	TRBV30	TRBJ1-2	CAWSKGADYGYTF	TGTGCCTGGAGTAAGGGGGCGGACTATGGCTACACCTTC
.	.	TRBV21-1	TRBJ2-1	CASSPSRGGGYNEQFF	TGTGCCAGCAGCCCTTCCCGGGGGGGCGGATACAATGAGCAGTTCTTC
.	.	TRBV2	TRBJ2-7	CASSGDLGSYEQYF	TGTGCCAGCAGTGGGGACTTGGGCTCCTACGAGCAGTACTTC
.	TRBD2	TRBV5-1	TRBJ2-1	CASRGGASGSNEQFF	TGCGCCAGCAGGGGGGGGGCTAGCGGGAGTAATGAGCAGTTCTTC
.	TRBD1	TRBV25-1	TRBJ2-7	CANPTGTGIYEQYF	TGTGCCAACCCAACCGGGACAGGGATCTACGAGCAGTACTTC